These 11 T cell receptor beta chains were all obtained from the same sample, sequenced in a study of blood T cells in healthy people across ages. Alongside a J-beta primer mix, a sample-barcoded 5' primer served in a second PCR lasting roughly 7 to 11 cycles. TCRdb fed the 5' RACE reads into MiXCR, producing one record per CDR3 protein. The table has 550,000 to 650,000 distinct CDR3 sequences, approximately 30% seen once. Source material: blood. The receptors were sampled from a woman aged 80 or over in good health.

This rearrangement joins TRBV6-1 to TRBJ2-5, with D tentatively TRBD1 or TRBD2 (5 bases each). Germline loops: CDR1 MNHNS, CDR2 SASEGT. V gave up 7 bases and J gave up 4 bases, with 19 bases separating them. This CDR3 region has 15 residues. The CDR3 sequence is CASTGAPRVGETQYF. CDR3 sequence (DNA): TGTGCCAGCACTGGGGCCCCGAGGGTTGGAGAGACCCAGTACTTC.

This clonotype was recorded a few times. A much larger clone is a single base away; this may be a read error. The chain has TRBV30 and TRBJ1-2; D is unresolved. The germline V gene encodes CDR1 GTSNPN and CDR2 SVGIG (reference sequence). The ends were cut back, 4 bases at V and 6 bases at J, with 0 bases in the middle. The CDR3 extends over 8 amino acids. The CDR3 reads CAWNGYTF. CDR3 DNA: TGTGCCTGGAATGGCTACACCTTC.

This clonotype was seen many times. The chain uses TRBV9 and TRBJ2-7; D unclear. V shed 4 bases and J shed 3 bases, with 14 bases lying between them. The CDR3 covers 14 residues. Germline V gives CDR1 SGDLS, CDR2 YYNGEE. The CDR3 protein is CASSPTALDYEQYF. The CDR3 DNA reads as TGTGCCAGCAGCCCGACCGCTCTGGACTACGAGCAGTACTTC.

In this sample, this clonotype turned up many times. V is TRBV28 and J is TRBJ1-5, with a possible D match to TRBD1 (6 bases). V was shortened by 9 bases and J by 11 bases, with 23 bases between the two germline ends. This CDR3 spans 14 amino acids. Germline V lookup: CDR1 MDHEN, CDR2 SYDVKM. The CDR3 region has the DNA TGTGCCAGTTCGGCCCCGGGGGCCCACCGGGCCCAGCATTTT. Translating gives CASSAPGAHRAQHF. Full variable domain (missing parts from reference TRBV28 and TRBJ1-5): DVKVTQSSRYLVKRTGEKVFLECVQDMDHENMFWYRQDPGLGLRLIYFSYDVKMKEKGDIPEGYSVSREKKERFSLILESASTNQTSMYLCASSAPGAHRAQHFGDGTRLSIL.

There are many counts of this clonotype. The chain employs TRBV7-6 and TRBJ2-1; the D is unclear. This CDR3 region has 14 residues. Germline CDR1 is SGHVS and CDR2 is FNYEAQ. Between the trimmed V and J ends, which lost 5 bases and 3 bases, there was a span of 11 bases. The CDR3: CASSPSGYYNEQFF. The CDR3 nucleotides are TGTGCCAGCAGCCCCTCGGGCTACTACAATGAGCAGTTCTTC.

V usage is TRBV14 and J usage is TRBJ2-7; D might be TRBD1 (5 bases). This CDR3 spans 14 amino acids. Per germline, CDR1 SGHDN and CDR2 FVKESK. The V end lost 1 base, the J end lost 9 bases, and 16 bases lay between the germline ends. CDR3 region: CASSQAAGIGRQYF. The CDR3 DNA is TGTGCCAGCAGCCAAGCAGCAGGGATAGGTCGGCAGTACTTC.

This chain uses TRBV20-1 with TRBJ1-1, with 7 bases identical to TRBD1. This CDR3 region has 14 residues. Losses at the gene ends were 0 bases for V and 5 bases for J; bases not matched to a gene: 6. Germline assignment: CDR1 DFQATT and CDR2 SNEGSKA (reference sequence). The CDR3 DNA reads TGCAGTGCTAGAGATTCAGGGGGGGGGACTGAAGCTTTCTTT. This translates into CSARDSGGGTEAFF.

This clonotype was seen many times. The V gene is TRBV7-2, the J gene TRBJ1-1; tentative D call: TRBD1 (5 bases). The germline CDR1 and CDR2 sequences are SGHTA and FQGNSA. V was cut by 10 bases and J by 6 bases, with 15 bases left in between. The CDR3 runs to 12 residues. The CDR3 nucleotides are TGTGCCACACGTGGAGGGGTAGCTGAAGCTTTCTTT. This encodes CATRGGVAEAFF.

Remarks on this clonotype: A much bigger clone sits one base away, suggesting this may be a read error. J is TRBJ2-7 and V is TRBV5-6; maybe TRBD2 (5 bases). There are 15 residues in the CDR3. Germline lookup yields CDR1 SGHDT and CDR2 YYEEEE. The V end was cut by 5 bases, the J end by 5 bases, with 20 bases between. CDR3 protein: CASRVGAGLLDEQYF. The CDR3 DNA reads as TGTGCCAGCAGAGTCGGCGCGGGCCTCCTTGACGAGCAGTACTTC. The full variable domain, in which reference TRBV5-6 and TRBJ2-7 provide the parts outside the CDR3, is DAGVTQSPTHLIKTRGQQVTLRCSPKSGHDTVSWYQQALGQGPQFIFQYYEEEERQRGNFPDRFSGHQFPNYSSELNVNALLLGDSALYLCASRVGAGLLDEQYFGPGTRLTVT.

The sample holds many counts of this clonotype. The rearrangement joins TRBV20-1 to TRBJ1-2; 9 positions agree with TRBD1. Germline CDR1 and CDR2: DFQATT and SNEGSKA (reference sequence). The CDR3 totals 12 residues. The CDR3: CTARTGAYGYTF. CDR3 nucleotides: TGCACCGCGAGGACAGGGGCCTATGGCTACACCTTC.

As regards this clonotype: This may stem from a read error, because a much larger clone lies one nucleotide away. The chain's CDR3 is CASSPSGSGANVQTF. For the CDR3, the DNA is TGTGCCAGCTCACCATCCGGGTCTGGGGCCAACGTCCAGACTTTC. The chain employs TRBV18 and TRBJ2-6; maybe TRBD1 (5 bases). This CDR3 spans 15 amino acids. CDR1 KGHSH and CDR2 LQKENI come from the germline V gene.